This T cell receptor beta chain was sequenced in a study of cytomegalovirus exposure and HLA in healthy donors (dated by TCRdb to the late 2010s). A note on the overall study: According to an earlier analysis of several hundred of the donors, some 180 million T cells yielded 95 million to 140 million unique TCR beta sequences and 276 Gb of sequence data. The study aimed to test whether signatures of past pathogen exposure could be identified by cataloging public T cell receptors. In the later analysis, no new phenotypic data were used to find candidate immune exposures; instead, reliance was placed on TCR beta sequences and their occurrence across donors. All discovery cohort repertoires had been generated on a single sequencing platform. Typing coverage varied by locus: about 620-630 donors for A, B, C, DRB1 and DQB1; more than 500 for DQA1; more than 600 for DPA1; roughly 470 for DPB1. Around 300 gigabases of sequencing data and 78 million or so unique TCR sequences were included in an early release covering 550 to 650 HLA-typed donors. A later analysis re-analyzed previously published TCR beta repertoires from approximately 700 donors and added high-resolution HLA genotyping to study TCR occurrence patterns. Among roughly 400 genotyped donors of the cohort, an average of 235,054 unique TCR beta nucleotide sequences were sequenced per donor, 15% to 20% of them non-productive. Donor age, sex, ethnicity and CMV serostatus were compiled together with the repertoire data. To predict cytomegalovirus infection status, the study brought together high-throughput TCR immunosequencing, statistical association of individual TCRs with disease status, and machine learning. HLA typing covered class I and class II loci at four-digit resolution. A later genetic analysis used genome-wide SNP genotypes for about 60% of the 666 donors, treating that subset as a discovery cohort. Of the 300 to 500 genotyped donors, 70% to 90% were placed in the genetic ancestry cluster associated with self-reported Caucasian donors. In an earlier analysis of 500 to 650 of the donors, high-throughput TCR beta sequencing was used to judge whether each TCR beta V gene segment behaved as functional or pseudogenic. In addition to the first cohort of around 670 subjects, a separate validation cohort of 120 different subjects was used. Using immunosequencing, the study profiled T cell repertoires from 666 subjects and related those repertoires to cytomegalovirus serostatus. Because of strong linkage in the cohort, roughly 5 DR-DQ haplotypes were treated as single units for association and clustering. Results the study describes overall, beyond this receptor: A further reported finding was that TCR beta sequences accurately predicted the HLA-A and HLA-B alleles for most subjects in the first cohort. Broadly in line with IMGT annotations, most TCR beta V segments showed up in productive rearrangements about 87% or about 30% of the time in an earlier analysis of 587 of the donors. A later genetic analysis associated a missense DCLRE1C variant with V-gene and J-gene trimming of TCR beta chains, and an independent cohort replicated the association. Correlated functional status among segregating V segments might be attributable to linkage disequilibrium, but an unknown experimental factor could not be ruled out. A group of highly shared sequence variants was considered likely to be a technical artifact of the sequencing pipeline. At a false discovery rate of 0.05, a later analysis linked around 15,000 TCR beta sequences to specific HLA alleles. In vitro tests confirmed that a few of the cytomegalovirus-associated TCR beta chains recognize cytomegalovirus antigens. A later analysis found that most CMV-associated TCR beta chains appeared HLA-restricted, with HLA associations seemingly driven largely by CMV exposure. Immune exposure information for the cohort was limited to CMV serostatus. The classifier was reported to diagnose cytomegalovirus status with high specificity and sensitivity in both the original and validation cohorts. The study listed over 150 TCR beta chains as associated with cytomegalovirus. Roughly uniform sequencing depth across donors was assumed in presence/absence analyses, although this assumption may not hold. In a later analysis, the rate of TCR association differed among HLA loci, with DRB1 alleles having the most associated TCRs and HLA-C alleles having the fewest. According to a later genetic analysis, donors in an Asian-associated ancestry cluster had fewer N-insertions in productive TCRs than the roughly 670-donor mean. Some IMGT-functional V segments, including TRBV6-2 and TRBV6-3, could not be distinguished by the 87-base-pair reads and were therefore excluded. HLA typing was unavailable for some donors at each locus, so association tests used only the typed subset. Across donors, most TCR sequences were observed very rarely, whereas some public TCRs were present in many individuals. A later analysis reported that several top co-occurrence clusters appeared linked to parvovirus B19, influenza, CMV and Epstein-Barr virus. Only TCR beta chains were sequenced in this cohort, and the absence of alpha or paired-chain data limited detectable features. Compared with equally common non-associated chains, HLA-associated TCR beta chains in a later analysis were more clonally expanded and had lower generation probabilities. The authors suggested that the approach could potentially be extended to other disease states and immunological phenotypes. Approximately 16 rarely observed V segments, including chromosome 9 orphons, were excluded from the earlier analysis of almost 600 of the donors because counts were too low. When HLA alleles, especially DR and DQ, strongly co-occurred, attributing TCR associations to individual alleles was difficult.

The cohort consisted of some 730 healthy bone marrow donors. All cohort members were sampled while nominally healthy, although unrecorded immune exposures were likely present. The donor was CMV seronegative and was included in the group of approximately 350 seronegative cohort members. Each donor provided a peripheral blood sample, and peripheral blood mononuclear cells were used for TCR beta sequencing. Genomic DNA was extracted from the blood cell samples with the Qiagen DNeasy Blood Extraction Kit. About this clone itself: The specificity of this receptor is unknown. No per-base quality is available; no much larger clone lies one base away.

V sheds 4 bases and J sheds 1 base, leaving 13 bases between their ends. Via the germline V gene, CDR1 is SNHLY and CDR2 FYNNEI. The CDR3, cysteine through phenylalanine, is 15 amino acids long. The retained sequence is limited to the CDR3, 45 bases, with the frame set at the first base. Libraries were built with the immunoSEQ multiplex PCR assay. For the multiplex PCR, a mixture combining 60 forward primers for TCR Vbeta segments and 13 reverse primers for TCR Jbeta segments was used. Amplification of the CDR3 region of rearranged TCR beta genes was performed with a multiplex PCR assay on genomic DNA. Amplified TCR beta libraries were sequenced as 87-base-pair reads on the Illumina HiSeq System. The paper's processing steps were these. A later analysis counted tens of millions of unique TCR beta chains across the approximately 700 repertoires, and 10 million to 12 million of these chains were shared by at least two donors. A nearest-neighbor algorithm error-corrected the raw reads and collapsed the reads into unique sequences, merging closely related sequences to remove PCR and sequencing errors. CDR3 sequences were aligned to IMGT reference sequences to assign V, D and J gene segments. For a sequence to be retained, a match of at least six nucleotides was required to both a V gene segment and a J gene segment. Rearrangements were called productive when the CDR3 lacked stop codons and stayed in frame with V and J; all others were non-productive. CDR3 was defined according to IMGT convention as the region running from the second conserved V-encoded cysteine to the conserved J-encoded phenylalanine. The earlier analysis of 450 to 750 of the donors excluded any sequence lacking an unambiguous match to a single V gene segment. An earlier analysis of several hundred of the donors classified V segments as functional when productive rearrangements were above 56.7% and as segregating when the standard deviation between donors was above 5%. To diagnose cytomegalovirus status from the catalog of TCR beta chain sequences, a statistical classification framework was built. A later analysis assigned V and J genes by comparing TCR nucleotide sequences with IMGT/GENE-DB human TR gene sequences. In a later analysis, CDR3 sequences and most-parsimonious VDJ recombination scenarios were assigned using the TCRdist pipeline. In a later analysis, each TCR beta chain was defined by its CDR3 amino acid sequence together with its V-gene family, and reads lacking a unique V-gene family were excluded. As a way to deal with suspected cross-contamination and a sequencing artifact, a later analysis dropped 450 to 600 nucleotide sequences that were highly shared and had low generation probability. In a later analysis, a clonal expansion index was calculated for each public chain from normalized within-repertoire ranks of inferred template counts. In a later analysis, generation probabilities were computed using a VDJ recombination model fitted to out-of-frame rearrangements, and the results were checked against IGoR. Hypergeometric tests were used in a later analysis to score TCR-TCR, TCR-HLA and TCR-CMV co-occurrence, with a repertoire-size bias correction applied to the TCR pairs. False discovery rates were estimated in a later analysis by permuting HLA or CMV assignments 20 times. In a later analysis, co-occurring TCRs were grouped using DBSCAN, and TCRdist sequence similarity was added for clustering within HLA-allele-positive subsets. Repertoires with fewer than 30,000 or more than 120,000 public chains, plus five repertoires with anomalous nucleotide sharing, were excluded from co-occurrence clustering. In its TCRdb copy, this immuneACCESS table keeps in-frame sequences only and misses some clones. Where compared with another copy, unresolved V genes explain less than half of these, and the others have no known cause. V, J and clone size are taken as reported in that table, and D and trimming were inferred from the DNA itself. The sample profile shows around 190,000 clones; about 80% of them were found once. 1.1% of the sample rests with the top ten.

The specimen sequenced was PBMCs. The TCR comes from a woman aged 40 to 49 in good health and CMV-seronegative. The rearranged segments are TRBV2 and TRBJ2-5; too little of a D gene remains to name it. The CDR3 protein sequence reads: CASSGLGLPQETQYF. At the DNA level, the sequence is TGTGCCAGCAGTGGCCTCGGGTTACCCCAAGAGACCCAGTACTTC.